Following are 4 T cell receptor beta chains from one sample sequenced in a study of T cells in Graves' hyperthyroidism and ophthalmopathy. Amplification targeted TCR beta CDR3 regions from RNA transcripts. HTBI primers drove first-round RT-PCR of the TCR CDR3. From the multiplex PCR reads, TCRdb called clonotypes with MiXCR, one entry per CDR3 protein. The sample shows 700,000 or so distinct CDR3 sequences, roughly 17% of them seen only once. Material: blood. The receptors come from a man aged 18 to 29 with Graves' hyperthyroidism.

This chain uses TRBV29-1 with TRBJ2-1; 8 bases match TRBD2. Per the germline V gene, CDR1 is SQVTM and CDR2 is ANQGSEA. Trimming cost V 4 bases and J 1 base; bases outside gene matches: 6. CDR3 size: 15 residues. The CDR3: CSVGGAGDSYNEQFF. In nucleotides, the CDR3 is TGCAGCGTTGGAGGAGCGGGAGATTCCTACAATGAGCAGTTCTTC.

This rearrangement joins TRBV28 to TRBJ1-5; tentatively, D is TRBD1 (5 bases). The CDR3 runs 17 residues. V lost 2 bases to trimming and J lost 0 bases, with 14 bases between them. The V gene's germline CDR1 is MDHEN and CDR2 SYDVKM. The CDR3 sequence is CASSLMTARYSNQPQHF. CDR3 coding DNA: TGTGCCAGCAGTTTAATGACAGCCCGATATAGCAATCAGCCCCAGCATTTT.

The chain has TRBV5-6 and TRBJ2-2, with 10 bases fitting TRBD1. The CDR3 runs 16 residues. Unmatched junction bases numbered 2, after V lost 0 bases and J lost 3 bases. Germline values: CDR1 SGHDT, CDR2 YYEEEE. The DNA of the CDR3 is TGTGCCAGCAGCTTGGCGGGACAGGGGTACACCGGGGAGCTGTTTTTT. This sequence encodes CASSLAGQGYTGELFF.

This clonotype came up many times. This chain links TRBV18 with TRBJ1-4; a weak D match, TRBD1 (5 bases). The CDR3 extends over 15 amino acids. Trimming removed 1 base from V and 7 bases from J, with 13 bases in between. In germline, CDR1 is KGHSH, CDR2 LQKENI. CDR3 region: CASSPQLAGTEKLFF. The CDR3 region has the DNA TGTGCCAGCTCACCACAGCTTGCAGGGACTGAAAAACTGTTTTTT.